This T cell receptor (beta chain) was identified during a study of long-term antiretroviral therapy in people with HIV. Running of the v3.0 immunoSEQ assay took place at survey level. Sequencing aimed to cover roughly 40,000-50,000 T-cell genomes per sample. The data were produced by immunoSEQ multiplex PCR, yet TCRdb's version contains in-frame clones alone and is incomplete. The repertoire holds around 40,000 clones, with 80% to 90% as singletons. Study observations and caveats: Although diversity increased after ART, it remained lower than in transplant donor controls. The blood, collected between about 2004 and 2017, was possibly taken under older ART regimens. The repertoire was dominated at all time points by clones expanded before ART.

In this sample, this clone turned up once. Its target is unknown. This CDR3 is built from 13 residues. In germline, CDR1 is MNHEY, CDR2 SVGAGI. Trimming took 4 bases from V and 10 from J; bases not matched to a gene: 10. The J gene is TRBJ2-7, the V gene TRBV6-5, with TRBD1 identical over 7 bases. The source material was unsorted PBMCs, sampled just before starting antiretroviral therapy. This receptor was taken from a woman between 18 and 29 years old with HIV. In DNA, the CDR3 is TGTGCCAGCAGTTCCTTGACAGGGAACAACCAGTACTTC. This translates into CASSSLTGNNQYF.